Presented here are 21 T cell receptor beta chains from one specimen sequenced in a study of T cells after yellow fever vaccination. One entry per CDR3 protein, called by TCRdb with MiXCR from the 5' RACE reads. The sample records more than 300,000 distinct CDR3 sequences, around 6.8% being singletons. The sequencing here drew on PBMCs, taken roughly 45 days after the first yellow fever vaccination. The receptor set was obtained from a man aged 18 to 35 who received the YFV17D yellow fever vaccine.

This clonotype was recorded at least ten times. The chain recombines TRBV5-1 with TRBJ2-7, with D possibly TRBD2 on 5 matching bases. This CDR3 is 14 amino acids long. V was cut by 4 bases and J by 3 bases, with 14 bases left in between. The germline V gene has CDR1 SGHRS and CDR2 YFSETQ. The CDR3 region has the DNA TGCGCCAGCAGCGCAAGTCCGGGGAACTACGAGCAGTACTTC. It is translated as CASSASPGNYEQYF.

This clonotype has just a few counts. The genes are TRBV12-3 or TRBV12-4 and TRBJ2-7; D is undetermined. This CDR3 contains 12 residues. V dropped 2 bases and J dropped 5 bases, with 7 bases sitting between them. The CDR3 DNA reads TGTGCCAGCAGTTTATGGACCAACGAGCAGTACTTC. Protein sequence: CASSLWTNEQYF.

V usage is TRBV6-2 or TRBV6-3 and J usage is TRBJ2-5, with D possibly TRBD1 on 6 matching bases. The V end was cut by 7 bases, the J end by 1 base, with 16 bases between. Germline V CDR1 and CDR2: MNHEY, SVGEGT. The CDR3 has 15 amino acids. CDR3 in amino acids: CASNPQQGSQETQYF. The CDR3 DNA follows: TGTGCCAGCAATCCCCAACAGGGATCCCAAGAGACCCAGTACTTC.

This clonotype has more than one count but fewer than ten. The chain joins TRBV6-1 to TRBJ1-6; D remains unclear. This CDR3 contains 14 residues. Deletions cut 3 bases from V and 6 bases from J, with 9 bases between. Germline lookup yields CDR1 MNHNS and CDR2 SASEGT. The CDR3 DNA follows: TGTGCCAGCAGTGAGTTCGGAACTAATTCACCCCTCCACTTT. Its protein product is CASSEFGTNSPLHF.

This clonotype was seen many times. This sequence joins TRBV29-1 and TRBJ2-3; unclear D gene. The CDR3 is 13 amino acids. Germline V CDR1 and CDR2: SQVTM, ANQGSEA. Trimming took off 1 base at V and 2 bases at J, with 7 bases between the two ends. In DNA form, the CDR3 reads TGCAGCGTTGAAGGGTCCTTCACAGATACGCAGTATTTT. Encoded protein: CSVEGSFTDTQYF.

The chain has TRBV7-3 and TRBJ2-3; TRBD2 is a possible D gene (6 bases). V was shortened by 5 bases and J by 6 bases, with 15 bases between the two germline ends. Germline CDR1 SGHTA, CDR2 FQGTGA. CDR3 size: 14 residues. CDR3 nucleotides: TGTGCCAGCAGCCAGGTTCCCGGAGGGGATACGCAGTATTTT. It yields the protein CASSQVPGGDTQYF.

This chain links TRBV18 with TRBJ2-1; 9 bases match TRBD1. The V gene end was trimmed by 3 bases and the J gene end by 4 bases; junction bases not matched to a gene: 4. Per germline, CDR1 KGHSH and CDR2 LQKENI. The CDR3 sequence is 15 residues long. The CDR3 nucleotides read TGTGCCAGCTCACCCATGACAGGGGGGTACAATGAGCAGTTCTTC. Its translation: CASSPMTGGYNEQFF.

The rearrangement links TRBV9 to TRBJ2-3; unclear D gene. Germline lookup yields CDR1 SGDLS and CDR2 YYNGEE. The CDR3 totals 13 residues. Between the trimmed V and J ends, which lost 3 bases and 6 bases, there was a span of 11 bases. DNA for the CDR3: TGTGCCAGCAGCGCGGGCGTCGGGGATACGCAGTATTTT. Amino acids: CASSAGVGDTQYF. Together with reference TRBV9 and TRBJ2-3, the CDR3 gives the full variable domain: DSGVTQTPKHLITATGQRVTLRCSPRSGDLSVYWYQQSLDQGLQFLIQYYNGEERAKGNILERFSAQQFPDLHSELNLSSLELGDSALYFCASSAGVGDTQYFGPGTRLTVL.

The J gene is TRBJ2-3, the V gene TRBV7-2; D possibly corresponds to TRBD1 (6 bases). The CDR3 extends over 17 amino acids. Germline V gene data show CDR1 as SGHTA and CDR2 as FQGNSA. Deletions cut 5 bases from V and 4 bases from J, with 22 bases between. Here the CDR3 DNA reads TGTGCCAGCAGCCTTTCGGACAGATCTTTTTTATCAGATACGCAGTATTTT. It specifies CASSLSDRSFLSDTQYF. Full variable domain (rest looked up from reference TRBV7-2 and TRBJ2-3): GAGVSQSPSNKVTEKGKDVELRCDPISGHTALYWYRQSLGQGLEFLIYFQGNSAPDKSGLPSDRFSAERTGGSVSTLTIQRTQQEDSAVYLCASSLSDRSFLSDTQYFGPGTRLTVL.

This clonotype was detected many times. The chain is built from TRBV5-1 and TRBJ2-3; 7 positions agree with TRBD2. V lost 6 bases to trimming and J lost 1 base; unmatched junction nucleotides: 8. The CDR3 has 15 amino acids. Germline CDR1 is SGHRS and CDR2 is YFSETQ. CDR3 nucleotides: TGCGCCAGCAAACCGGGGAGGGCCGGCACAGATACGCAGTATTTT. As protein: CASKPGRAGTDTQYF.

Only a few counts were recorded for this clonotype. The V and J genes are TRBV7-2 and TRBJ1-2; no definite D call. The germline V and J ends were trimmed by 1 base and 8 bases, with 8 bases remaining between them. Germline assignment: CDR1 SGHTA and CDR2 FQGNSA. The CDR3 sequence is 12 residues long. The CDR3 sequence: CASSLGPGGYTF. CDR3 DNA sequence: TGTGCCAGCAGCTTAGGCCCGGGCGGCTACACCTTC.

This chain joins TRBV5-6 and TRBJ2-4; TRBD1 is a possible D gene (5 bases). The CDR3 spans 20 residues. Trimming took 0 bases from V and 0 from J, leaving 22 bases between them. The germline V gene encodes CDR1 SGHDT and CDR2 YYEEEE. CDR3 bases: TGTGCCAGCAGCTTGGCCCGGGCAGGGTTGAGCTATGGAGCCAAAAACATTCAGTACTTC. It encodes CASSLARAGLSYGAKNIQYF.

This chain links TRBV12-3 or TRBV12-4 with TRBJ1-1; D call uncertain. Trimming cost V 2 bases and J 4 bases, with 11 bases left between them. This CDR3 comprises 14 residues. CDR3 sequence (DNA): TGTGCCAGCAGTTTACGGCCACTGGGCACTGAAGCTTTCTTT. Translation gives CASSLRPLGTEAFF.

The J gene is TRBJ2-7, the V gene TRBV18; D remains unclear. This CDR3 is 13 amino acids long. Trimming shortened V by 5 bases and J by 6 bases, and 14 bases separated the two germline ends. From germline, CDR1 is KGHSH and CDR2 LQKENI. This CDR3 is CASSFEPRGEQYV. CDR3 DNA: TGTGCCAGCTCATTTGAGCCCCGCGGCGAGCAGTACGTC.

This chain links TRBV9 with TRBJ2-7; TRBD1 is a possible D gene (6 bases). The length of the CDR3 is 15 residues. CDR1 SGDLS and CDR2 YYNGEE come from the germline V gene. V was clipped by 0 bases and J by 0 bases, with 10 bases between them. CDR3 in DNA: TGTGCCAGCAGCGTAGCACCAGGGGCCTCCTACGAGCAGTACTTC. This codes for CASSVAPGASYEQYF.

This clonotype appeared many times. The chain employs TRBV7-3 and TRBJ2-4, with 8 bases that match TRBD1. The CDR3 consists of 14 residues. V trimming: 5 bases; J trimming: 3 bases; junction bases outside the gene matches: 3. The germline V gene has CDR1 SGHTA and CDR2 FQGTGA. The DNA for the CDR3 is TGTGCCAGCAGCCCAGGGGGCGGCAAAAACATTCAGTACTTC. This codes for CASSPGGGKNIQYF. Variable domain in full (rest from reference TRBV7-3 and TRBJ2-4): GAGVSQTPSNKVTEKGKYVELRCDPISGHTALYWYRQSLGQGPEFLIYFQGTGAADDSGLPNDRFFAVRPEGSVSTLKIQRTERGDSAVYLCASSPGGGKNIQYFGAGTRLSVL.

This clonotype has more than one count but fewer than ten. The V and J genes are TRBV7-9 and TRBJ1-6, with a possible D match to TRBD1 (5 bases). Trimming removed 2 bases at V and 7 bases at J, with 9 bases between. The CDR3 covers 14 residues. Germline loops: CDR1 SEHNR, CDR2 FQNEAQ (reference sequence). CDR3 coding DNA: TGTGCCAGCAGCTTATCGGAGGGGAATTCACCCCTCCACTTT. Encoded protein: CASSLSEGNSPLHF.

A few counts support this clonotype. The rearrangement links TRBV12-3 or TRBV12-4 to TRBJ2-7; D ambiguous. This CDR3 has 14 amino acids. Deletions cut 3 bases from V and 2 bases from J, with 11 bases between. The CDR3 sequence is CASSFSEQTYEQYF. In DNA form, the CDR3 reads TGTGCCAGCAGTTTCTCGGAACAGACCTACGAGCAGTACTTC.

This clonotype has ten or more counts. The rearrangement joins TRBV9 to TRBJ2-3; possibly TRBD1 for D (6 bases). The V gene's germline CDR1 is SGDLS and CDR2 YYNGEE. The CDR3 runs 14 residues. V was trimmed by 0 bases and J by 6 bases, leaving 11 bases between them. In DNA form, the CDR3 reads TGTGCCAGCAGCGTAGCTGTGGGGGCGGATACGCAGTATTTT. It translates to CASSVAVGADTQYF. Together with reference TRBV9 and TRBJ2-3, the CDR3 gives the full variable domain: DSGVTQTPKHLITATGQRVTLRCSPRSGDLSVYWYQQSLDQGLQFLIQYYNGEERAKGNILERFSAQQFPDLHSELNLSSLELGDSALYFCASSVAVGADTQYFGPGTRLTVL.

This chain connects TRBV9 to TRBJ2-7; D may be TRBD2 (5 bases). The germline CDR1 and CDR2 sequences are SGDLS and YYNGEE. With 0 bases removed from V and 5 bases from J, the gap between germline ends came to 18 bases. This CDR3 comprises 16 residues. In DNA form, the CDR3 reads TGTGCCAGCAGCGTAGGGTGGCTTAGCGAGGTGCACGAGCAGTACTTC. Protein: CASSVGWLSEVHEQYF.

The chain carries TRBV7-2 and TRBJ2-5, with 13 bases identical to TRBD2. Germline V CDR1 and CDR2: SGHTA, FQGNSA. The CDR3 is 17 amino acids. V lost 2 bases to trimming and J lost 4 bases; unmatched junction nucleotides: 7. In DNA, the CDR3 is TGTGCCAGCAGCTTAATAGCGACTAGCGGGGGGCGAGAGACCCAGTACTTC. It translates to CASSLIATSGGRETQYF.